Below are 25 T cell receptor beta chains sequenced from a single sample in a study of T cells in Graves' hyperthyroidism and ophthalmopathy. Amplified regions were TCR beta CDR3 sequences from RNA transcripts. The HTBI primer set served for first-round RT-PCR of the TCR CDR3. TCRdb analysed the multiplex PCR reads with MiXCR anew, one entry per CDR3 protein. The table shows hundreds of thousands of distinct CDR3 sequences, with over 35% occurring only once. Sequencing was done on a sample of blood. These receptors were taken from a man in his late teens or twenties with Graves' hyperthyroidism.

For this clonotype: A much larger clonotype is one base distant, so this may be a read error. DNA for the CDR3: TGTGCCAGCAGGTCAGGGGGCGTTAATGAAGCTTTCTTT. It translates to CASRSGGVNEAFF. The chain has TRBV7-9 and TRBJ1-1; 8 bases line up with TRBD1. Per the germline V gene, CDR1 is SEHNR and CDR2 is FQNEAQ (reference sequence). V shed 6 bases, J shed 7 bases, and the junction held 7 bases outside the gene matches. The CDR3 loop spans 13 amino acids.

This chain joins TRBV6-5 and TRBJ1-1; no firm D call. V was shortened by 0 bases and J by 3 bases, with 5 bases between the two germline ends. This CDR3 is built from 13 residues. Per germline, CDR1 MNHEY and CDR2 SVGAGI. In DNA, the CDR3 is TGTGCCAGCAGTTACTCACAAGACACTGAAGCTTTCTTT. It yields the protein CASSYSQDTEAFF.

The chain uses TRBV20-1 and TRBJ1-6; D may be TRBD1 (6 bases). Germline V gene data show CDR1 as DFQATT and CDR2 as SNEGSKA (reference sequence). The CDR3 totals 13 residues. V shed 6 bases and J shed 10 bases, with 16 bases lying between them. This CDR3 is CSARDNSVSPLHF. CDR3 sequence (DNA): TGCAGTGCGCGGGACAATTCTGTATCACCCCTCCACTTT.

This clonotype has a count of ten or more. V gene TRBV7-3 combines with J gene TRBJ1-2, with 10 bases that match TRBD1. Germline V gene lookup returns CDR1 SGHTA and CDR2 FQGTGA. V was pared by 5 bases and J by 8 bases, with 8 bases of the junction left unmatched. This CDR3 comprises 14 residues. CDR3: CASSAGTGESGYTF. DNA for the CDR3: TGTGCCAGCAGCGCCGGGACAGGGGAAAGCGGCTACACCTTC.

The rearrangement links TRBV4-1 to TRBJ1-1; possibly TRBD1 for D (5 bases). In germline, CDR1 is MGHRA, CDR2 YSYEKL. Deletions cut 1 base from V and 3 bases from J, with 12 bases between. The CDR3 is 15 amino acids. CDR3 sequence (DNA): TGCGCCAGCAGCCAAGGCACGGGGGAAGACACTGAAGCTTTCTTT. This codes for CASSQGTGEDTEAFF.

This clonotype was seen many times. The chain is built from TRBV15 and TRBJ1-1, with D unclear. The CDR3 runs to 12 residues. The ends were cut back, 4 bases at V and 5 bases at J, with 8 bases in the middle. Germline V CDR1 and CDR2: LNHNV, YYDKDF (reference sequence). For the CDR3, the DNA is TGTGCCACCAGCATAGGGATGACTGAAGCTTTCTTT. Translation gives CATSIGMTEAFF.

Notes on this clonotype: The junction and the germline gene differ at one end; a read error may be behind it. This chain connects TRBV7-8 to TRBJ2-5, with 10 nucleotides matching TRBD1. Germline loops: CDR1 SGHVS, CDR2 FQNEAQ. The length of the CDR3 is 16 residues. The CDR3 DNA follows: TGCGCCAGCAGCCATCTCCGGACAGGGGGGAGAGAGACCCAGTACTTC. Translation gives CASSHLRTGGRETQYF. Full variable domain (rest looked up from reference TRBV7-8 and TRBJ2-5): GAGVSQSPRYKVAKRGQDVALRCDPISGHVSLFWYQQALGQGPEFLTYFQNEAQLDKSGLPSDRFFAERPEGSVSTLKIQRTQQEDSAVYLCASSHLRTGGRETQYFGPGTRLLVL.

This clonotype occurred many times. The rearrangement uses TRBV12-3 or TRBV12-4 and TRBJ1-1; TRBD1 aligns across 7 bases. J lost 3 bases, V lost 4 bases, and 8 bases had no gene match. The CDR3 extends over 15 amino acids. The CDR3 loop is CASSSPGGRYTEAFF. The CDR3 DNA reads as TGTGCCAGCAGTTCCCCAGGGGGAAGGTACACTGAAGCTTTCTTT.

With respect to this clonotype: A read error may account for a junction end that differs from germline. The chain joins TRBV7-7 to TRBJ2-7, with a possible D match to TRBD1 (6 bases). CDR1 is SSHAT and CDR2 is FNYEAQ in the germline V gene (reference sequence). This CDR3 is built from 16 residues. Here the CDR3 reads CASSFRTEARSYEQYF. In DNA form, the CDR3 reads TGTGCTAGCAGCTTCCGGACAGAGGCCAGGTCCTACGAGCAGTACTTC. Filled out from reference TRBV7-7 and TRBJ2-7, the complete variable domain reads GAGVSQSPRYKVTKRGQDVTLRCDPISSHATLYWYQQALGQGPEFLTYFNYEAQPDKSGLPSDRFSAERPEGSISTLTIQRTEQRDSAMYRCASSFRTEARSYEQYFGPGTRLTVT.

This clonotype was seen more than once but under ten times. The CDR3 sequence is CASSLNLGGETQYF. CDR3 bases: TGTGCCAGCAGCTTAAATTTAGGGGGAGAGACCCAGTACTTC. The V gene is TRBV11-2, the J gene TRBJ2-5; maybe TRBD1 (6 bases). CDR1 and CDR2 (germline): SGHAT, FQNNGV. CDR3 length: 14 amino acids. Trimming took off 2 bases at V and 4 bases at J, with 11 bases between the two ends.

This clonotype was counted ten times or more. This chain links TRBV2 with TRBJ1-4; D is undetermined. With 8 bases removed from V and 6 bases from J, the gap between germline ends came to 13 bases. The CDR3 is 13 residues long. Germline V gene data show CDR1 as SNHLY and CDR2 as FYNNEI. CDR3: CASSRGNYEKLFF. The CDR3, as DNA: TGTGCCAGCTCCCGAGGCAACTATGAAAAACTGTTTTTT.

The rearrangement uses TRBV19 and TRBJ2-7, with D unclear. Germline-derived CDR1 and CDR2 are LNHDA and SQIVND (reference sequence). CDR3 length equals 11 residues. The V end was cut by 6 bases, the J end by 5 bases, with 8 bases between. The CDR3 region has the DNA TGTGCCAGTAGGTCAGGAAACGAGCAGTACTTC. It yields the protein CASRSGNEQYF.

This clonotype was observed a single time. The chain's CDR3 is CASSGRTPDMNTEAFF. The CDR3 nucleotides read TGTGCCAGCAGCGGCAGGACGCCTGACATGAACACTGAAGCTTTCTTT. V gene TRBV2 combines with J gene TRBJ1-1; D call uncertain. Per germline, CDR1 SNHLY and CDR2 FYNNEI. Trimming removed 6 bases at V and 0 bases at J, with 17 bases between. There are 16 residues in the CDR3.

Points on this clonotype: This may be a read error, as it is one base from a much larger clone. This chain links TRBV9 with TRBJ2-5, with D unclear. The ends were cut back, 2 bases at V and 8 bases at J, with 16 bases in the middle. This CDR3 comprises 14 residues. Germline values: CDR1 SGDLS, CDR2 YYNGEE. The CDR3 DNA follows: TGTGCCAGCAGCGTCGACCAGCCTAAGAGAACCCAGTACTTC. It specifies CASSVDQPKRTQYF.

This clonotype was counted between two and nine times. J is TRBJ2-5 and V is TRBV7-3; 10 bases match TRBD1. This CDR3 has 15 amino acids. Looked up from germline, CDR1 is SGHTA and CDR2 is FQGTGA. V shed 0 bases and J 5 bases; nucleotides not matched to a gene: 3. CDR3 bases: TGTGCCAGCAGCTTAACGACAGGGGGCATCGAGACCCAGTACTTC. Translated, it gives CASSLTTGGIETQYF.

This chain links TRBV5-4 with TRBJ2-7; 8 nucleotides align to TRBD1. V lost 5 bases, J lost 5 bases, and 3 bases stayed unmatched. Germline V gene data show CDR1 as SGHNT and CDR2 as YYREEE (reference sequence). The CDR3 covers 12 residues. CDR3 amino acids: CASRGQDDEQYF. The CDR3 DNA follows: TGTGCCAGCAGGGGACAGGACGACGAGCAGTACTTC.

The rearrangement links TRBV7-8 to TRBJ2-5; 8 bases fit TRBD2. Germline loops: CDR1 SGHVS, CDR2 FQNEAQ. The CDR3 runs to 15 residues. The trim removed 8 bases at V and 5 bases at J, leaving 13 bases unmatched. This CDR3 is CASASTSEIRETQYF. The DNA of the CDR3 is TGTGCCAGCGCCTCGACTAGCGAGATCAGGGAGACCCAGTACTTC. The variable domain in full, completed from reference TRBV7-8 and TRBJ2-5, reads GAGVSQSPRYKVAKRGQDVALRCDPISGHVSLFWYQQALGQGPEFLTYFQNEAQLDKSGLPSDRFFAERPEGSVSTLKIQRTQQEDSAVYLCASASTSEIRETQYFGPGTRLLVL.

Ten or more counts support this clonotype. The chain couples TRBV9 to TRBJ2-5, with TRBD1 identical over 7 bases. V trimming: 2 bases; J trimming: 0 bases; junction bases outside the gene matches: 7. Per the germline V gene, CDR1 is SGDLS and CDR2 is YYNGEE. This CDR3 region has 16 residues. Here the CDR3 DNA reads TGTGCCAGCAGCGTTTACGGGACAGCCTACCAAGAGACCCAGTACTTC. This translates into CASSVYGTAYQETQYF. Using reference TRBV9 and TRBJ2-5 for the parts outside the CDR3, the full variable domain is DSGVTQTPKHLITATGQRVTLRCSPRSGDLSVYWYQQSLDQGLQFLIQYYNGEERAKGNILERFSAQQFPDLHSELNLSSLELGDSALYFCASSVYGTAYQETQYFGPGTRLLVL.

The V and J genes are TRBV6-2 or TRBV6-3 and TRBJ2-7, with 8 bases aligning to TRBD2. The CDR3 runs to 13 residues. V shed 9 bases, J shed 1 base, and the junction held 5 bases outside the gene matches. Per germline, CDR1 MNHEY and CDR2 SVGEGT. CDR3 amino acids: CASPQRGSYEQYF. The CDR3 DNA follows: TGTGCCAGTCCCCAGCGGGGGTCCTACGAGCAGTACTTC.

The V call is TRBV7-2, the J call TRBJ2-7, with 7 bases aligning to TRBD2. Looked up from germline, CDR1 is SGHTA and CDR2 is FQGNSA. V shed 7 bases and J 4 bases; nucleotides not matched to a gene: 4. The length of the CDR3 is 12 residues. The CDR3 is CASILGGYEQYF. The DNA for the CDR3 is TGTGCCAGCATCCTCGGGGGGTACGAGCAGTACTTC.

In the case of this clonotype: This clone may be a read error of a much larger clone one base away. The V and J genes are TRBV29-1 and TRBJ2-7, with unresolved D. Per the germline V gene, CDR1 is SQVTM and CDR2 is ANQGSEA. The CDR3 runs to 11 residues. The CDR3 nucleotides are TGCAGCGTTGGCGTCTCCTGCGAGCAGTACTTC. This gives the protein CSVGVSCEQYF.

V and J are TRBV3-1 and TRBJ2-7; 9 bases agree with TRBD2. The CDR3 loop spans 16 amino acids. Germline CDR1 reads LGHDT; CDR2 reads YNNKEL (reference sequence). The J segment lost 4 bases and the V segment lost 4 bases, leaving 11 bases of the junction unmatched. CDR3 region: CASSPFGGRAAYEQYF. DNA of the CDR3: TGTGCCAGCAGCCCCTTTGGCGGGAGGGCCGCTTACGAGCAGTACTTC.

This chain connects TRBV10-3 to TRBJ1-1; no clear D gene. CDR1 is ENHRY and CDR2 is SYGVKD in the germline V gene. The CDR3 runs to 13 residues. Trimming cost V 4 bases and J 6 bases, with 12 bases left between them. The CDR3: CAISASAGSEAFF. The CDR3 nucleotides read TGTGCCATCAGTGCTAGCGCGGGTTCTGAAGCTTTCTTT.

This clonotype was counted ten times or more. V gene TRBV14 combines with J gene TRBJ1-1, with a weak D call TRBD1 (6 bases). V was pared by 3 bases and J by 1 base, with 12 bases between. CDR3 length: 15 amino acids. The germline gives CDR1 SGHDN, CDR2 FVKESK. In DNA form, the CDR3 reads TGTGCCAGCAGCCAGGTCGACAGGTCGAACACTGAAGCTTTCTTT. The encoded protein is CASSQVDRSNTEAFF.

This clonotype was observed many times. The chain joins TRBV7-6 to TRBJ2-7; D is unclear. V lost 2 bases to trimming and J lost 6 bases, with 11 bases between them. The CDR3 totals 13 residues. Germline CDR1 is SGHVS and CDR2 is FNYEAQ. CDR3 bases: TGTGCCAGCAGCTTAAATCCAGGCGCCGAGCAGTACTTC. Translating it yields CASSLNPGAEQYF.